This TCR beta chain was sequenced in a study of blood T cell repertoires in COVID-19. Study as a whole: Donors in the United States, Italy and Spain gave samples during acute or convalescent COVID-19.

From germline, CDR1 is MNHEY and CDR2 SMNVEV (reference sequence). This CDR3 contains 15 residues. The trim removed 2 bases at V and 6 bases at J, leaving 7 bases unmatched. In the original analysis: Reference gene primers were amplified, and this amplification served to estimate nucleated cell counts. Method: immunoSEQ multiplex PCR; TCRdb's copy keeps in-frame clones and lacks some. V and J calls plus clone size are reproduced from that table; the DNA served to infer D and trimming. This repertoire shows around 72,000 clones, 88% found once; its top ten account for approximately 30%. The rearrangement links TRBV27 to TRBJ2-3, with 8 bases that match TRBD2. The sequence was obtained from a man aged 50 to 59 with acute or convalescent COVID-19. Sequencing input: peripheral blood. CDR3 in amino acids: CASSLAAGGGDTQYF. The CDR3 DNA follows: TGTGCCAGCAGTTTAGCGGCGGGGGGAGGGGATACGCAGTATTTT.